The entry below gives a single TCR beta chain sequence along with its context. Its target is unknown. Within the sample, other DNA sequences also encode this same CDR3. Sequencing used immunoSEQ multiplex PCR; TCRdb keeps in-frame clones, though not all of them. The sample consists of 1.5 million to 2.5 million clones, just under 95% of them appearing once. This entry is derived from a study of shared clonotypes between healthy human individuals. Study-level findings and limits: Approximately 5% was the fraction of naive CD4 clonotypes found shared across a few donors. The study generally estimated greater richness for naive than memory subsets.

The CDR3 totals 14 residues. The germline V gene encodes CDR1 SGDLS and CDR2 YYNGEE. The V gene lost 3 bases and the J gene lost 2 bases, with 12 bases spanning the gap. Selected positively for CCR7 and CD45RO-negative, naive CD8 cells excluded terminally differentiated effector memory CD45RA+ cells. The TCR comes from a man aged 18 to 35 in good health. The genes are TRBV9 and TRBJ2-7; D is possibly TRBD1 or TRBD2 (5 bases each). Sequences were obtained from naive CD8+ T cells sorted from blood. CDR3 coding DNA: TGTGCCAGCAGCGCAGGGACGGAGGCCTACGAGCAGTACTTC. This encodes CASSAGTEAYEQYF.